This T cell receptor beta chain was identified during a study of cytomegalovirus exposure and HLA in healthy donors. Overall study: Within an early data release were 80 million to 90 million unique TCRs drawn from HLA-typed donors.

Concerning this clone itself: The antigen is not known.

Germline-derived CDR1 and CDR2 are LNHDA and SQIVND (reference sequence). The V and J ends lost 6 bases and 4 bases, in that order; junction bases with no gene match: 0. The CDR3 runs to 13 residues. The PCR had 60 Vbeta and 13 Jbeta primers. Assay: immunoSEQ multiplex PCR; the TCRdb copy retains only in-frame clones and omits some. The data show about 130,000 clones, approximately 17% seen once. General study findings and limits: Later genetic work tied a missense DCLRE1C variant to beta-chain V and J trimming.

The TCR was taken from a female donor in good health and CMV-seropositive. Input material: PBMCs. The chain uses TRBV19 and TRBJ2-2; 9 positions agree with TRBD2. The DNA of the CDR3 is TGTGCCAGTAGGCGGGGGGGCACCGGGGAGCTGTTTTTT. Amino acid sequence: CASRRGGTGELFF.